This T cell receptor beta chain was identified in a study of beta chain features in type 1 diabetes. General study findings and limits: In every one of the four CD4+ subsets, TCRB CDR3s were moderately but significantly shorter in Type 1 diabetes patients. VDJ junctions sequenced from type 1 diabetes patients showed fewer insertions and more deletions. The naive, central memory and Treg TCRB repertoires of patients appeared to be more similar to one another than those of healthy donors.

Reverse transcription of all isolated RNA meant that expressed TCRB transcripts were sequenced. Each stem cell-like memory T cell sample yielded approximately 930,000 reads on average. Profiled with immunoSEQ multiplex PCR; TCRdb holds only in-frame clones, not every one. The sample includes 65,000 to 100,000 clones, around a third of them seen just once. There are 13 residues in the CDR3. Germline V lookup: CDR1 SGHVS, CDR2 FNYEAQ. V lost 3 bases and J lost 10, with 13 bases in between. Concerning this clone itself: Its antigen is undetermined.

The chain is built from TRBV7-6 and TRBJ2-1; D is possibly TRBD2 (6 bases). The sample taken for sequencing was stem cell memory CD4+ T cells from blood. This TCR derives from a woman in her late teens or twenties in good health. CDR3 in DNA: TGTGCCAGCAGCTTCCGGGAGCGTGACGAGCAGTTCTTC. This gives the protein CASSFRERDEQFF.